The clone carrying this T cell receptor beta chain was counted between two and nine times. No antigen is known for it. One end of the junction is discordant with germline, which a read error may explain. These data are taken from a study of cytomegalovirus exposure and HLA in healthy donors. The study's findings and limits: Within a later analysis, the majority of CMV-associated TCR beta chains appeared HLA-restricted.

A multiplex PCR was run with 60 Vbeta primers and 13 Jbeta primers. The repertoire was sequenced with immunoSEQ multiplex PCR; TCRdb's copy has only in-frame clones and lacks some. This table has tens of thousands of clones, 60% to 75% appearing once. The germline V gene has CDR1 SEHNR and CDR2 FQNEAQ (reference sequence). This CDR3 is built from 15 residues. This clonotype originated in a woman in her thirties or forties in good health and CMV-seropositive. Sequencing was performed on PBMCs. J is TRBJ2-1 and V is TRBV7-9; 8 nucleotides match TRBD2. CDR3 sequence: CSSSFTAGGHNEQFF. CDR3 DNA sequence: TGTTCCAGCAGCTTTACGGCGGGAGGCCACAATGAGCAGTTCTTC.